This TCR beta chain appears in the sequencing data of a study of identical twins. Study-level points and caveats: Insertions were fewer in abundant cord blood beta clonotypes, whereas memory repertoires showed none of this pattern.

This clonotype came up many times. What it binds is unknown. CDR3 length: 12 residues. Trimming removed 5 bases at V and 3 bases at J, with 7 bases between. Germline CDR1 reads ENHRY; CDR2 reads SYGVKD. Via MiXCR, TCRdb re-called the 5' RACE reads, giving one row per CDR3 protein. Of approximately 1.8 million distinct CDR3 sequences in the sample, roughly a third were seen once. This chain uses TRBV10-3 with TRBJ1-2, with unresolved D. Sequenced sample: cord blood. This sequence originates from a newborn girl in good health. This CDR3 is CAISSQDYGYTF. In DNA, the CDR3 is TGTGCCATCAGTAGTCAGGACTATGGCTACACCTTC.